A selection of T cell receptor beta chains follows, all from one sample in a study of identical twins. TCRdb reanalysed the 5' RACE reads using MiXCR and keeps one entry per CDR3 protein. The data show roughly 1,500,000 distinct CDR3 sequences, under 35% seen once. The sequenced sample consisted of cord blood. Receptor source: a newborn girl in good health. Both conserved end residues are part of each CDR3. D genes are given only for firm matches. Clone sizes are given selectively: once, few, many, or a class where the clone is expanded.

size: .
J: TRBJ2-1
V: TRBV3-1
D: TRBD2
CDR3: CASSQVSGGEYNEQFF
DNA: TGTGCCAGCAGCCAAGTAAGCGGGGGGGAGTACAATGAGCAGTTCTTC

size: .
J: TRBJ2-7
V: TRBV9
D: TRBD2
CDR3: CASSGTSSQQYF
DNA: TGTGCCAGCAGCGGGACTAGCTCCCAGCAGTACTTC

size: few
J: TRBJ2-7
V: TRBV6-6
D: TRBD1
CDR3: CASRSGTGKYEQYF
DNA: TGTGCCAGCAGATCCGGGACAGGGAAGTACGAGCAGTACTTC

size: .
J: TRBJ2-1
V: TRBV5-1
D: TRBD1
CDR3: CASSLNKGQQVF
DNA: TGCGCCAGCAGCTTGAATAAGGGACAGCAGGTCTTC

size: .
J: TRBJ2-3
V: TRBV27
D: TRBD2
CDR3: CASSSYSLAGGRTDTQYF
DNA: TGTGCCAGCAGTTCTTATTCCCTAGCGGGGGGACGCACAGATACGCAGTATTTT

size: .
J: TRBJ2-3
V: TRBV9
D: TRBD2
CDR3: CASRREPTDTQYF
DNA: TGTGCCAGCCGGCGGGAGCCCACAGATACGCAGTATTTT

size: .
J: TRBJ2-3
V: TRBV10-3
D: TRBD2
CDR3: CATQAGSTDTQYF
DNA: TGTGCCACGCAAGCGGGATCTACAGATACGCAGTATTTT

size: .
J: TRBJ2-7
V: TRBV7-6
D: .
CDR3: CASSNLGSGNEQYF
DNA: TGTGCCAGCAGCAACCTAGGCTCTGGCAATGAGCAGTACTTC

size: .
J: TRBJ1-6
V: TRBV20-1
D: .
CDR3: CSALGRTNRNSPLHF
DNA: TGCAGTGCCCTTGGCAGGACCAACCGTAATTCACCCCTCCACTTT

size: few
J: TRBJ2-7
V: TRBV20-1
D: .
CDR3: CSAREQEGLYEQYF
DNA: TGCAGTGCTAGAGAACAGGAGGGACTCTACGAGCAGTACTTC

size: many
J: TRBJ2-1
V: TRBV4-2
D: .
CDR3: CASSQDGGYLYNEQFF
DNA: TGTGCCAGCAGCCAAGATGGGGGCTACCTTTACAATGAGCAGTTCTTC

size: many
J: TRBJ2-3
V: TRBV12-3/TRBV12-4
D: TRBD2
CDR3: CASSPQTSGRRLMNTQYF
DNA: TGTGCCAGCAGTCCTCAGACTAGCGGGCGGCGCTTGATGAATACGCAGTATTTT